This TCR beta chain was captured in a study of T cell responses to AZD1222 COVID-19 vaccine. Clones were sequenced by immunoSEQ multiplex PCR, and TCRdb holds only the in-frame ones, with some missing. The data hold roughly 170,000 clones, with around 94% observed a single time. Comment on this clone: Its matching antigen is unknown.

Whole-study results and caveats: Targeting of unmutated variant regions was reportedly seen in nearly half of spike-specific TCRs. Vaccine-associated CD4 TCRs spanned spike, dominant at 160-218 and 743-854. A mostly white British donor set with more females was recruited, and clonal diversity was possibly underestimated.

V lost 6 bases and J lost 2; bases outside the gene matches: 8. The CDR3 is 15 amino acids. Germline CDR1 is ENHRY and CDR2 is SYGVKD. The sequence came from an adult who received the AZD1222 COVID-19 vaccine. This material consisted of peripheral blood, taken 28 days after the second AZD1222 dose. The V gene is TRBV10-3, the J gene TRBJ2-3; 7 bases fit TRBD2. CDR3 sequence reads: CAIRGDYNSTDTQYF. The CDR3 DNA reads as TGTGCCATCAGAGGGGACTACAACTCCACAGATACGCAGTATTTT.